Following are 8 T cell receptor beta chains from one sample sequenced in a study of blood T cell repertoires in COVID-19. Some clones are missing from TCRdb's copy, which holds only in-frame ones; the method was immunoSEQ multiplex PCR. This repertoire shows just over 90,000 clones, around four fifths found once; its top ten account for less than 20%. The sequencing input was peripheral blood. The receptors were sampled from a human donor in a cohort sampled during active COVID-19.

This chain joins TRBV19 and TRBJ2-2, with 10 bases aligning to TRBD1. Germline CDR1 reads LNHDA; CDR2 reads SQIVND (reference sequence). This CDR3 is built from 16 residues. The J segment lost 6 bases and the V segment lost 4 bases, leaving 8 bases of the junction unmatched. Here the CDR3 reads CASSRVGTGVAGELFF. DNA of the CDR3: TGTGCCAGTAGTAGAGTGGGGACAGGGGTGGCCGGGGAGCTGTTTTTT.

The chain combines TRBV10-2 with TRBJ2-3; 7 nucleotides align to TRBD2. After removal of 5 bases from V and 2 bases from J, the junction contained 4 bases not matched to a gene. The germline gives CDR1 WSHSY, CDR2 SAAADI. This CDR3 region has 14 residues. The CDR3 protein is CASSPSGPTDTQYF. The DNA for the CDR3 is TGCGCCAGCAGTCCTAGCGGCCCCACAGATACGCAGTATTTT.

The rearrangement uses TRBV30 and TRBJ1-3, with no clear D. The CDR3 contains 12 residues. Germline V gene sequence: CDR1 GTSNPN, CDR2 SVGIG (reference sequence). The V gene lost 1 base and the J gene lost 6 bases, with 7 bases spanning the gap. The CDR3 protein is CAWSGGVNTIYF. CDR3 sequence (DNA): TGTGCCTGGAGTGGGGGAGTAAACACCATATATTTT.

This chain uses TRBV3-1 (or the pseudogene TRBV3-2) with TRBJ1-5; TRBD1 matches 8 bases. The CDR3 loop spans 14 amino acids. Germline V CDR1 and CDR2: LGHDT, YNNKEL (reference sequence). With V trimmed by 1 base and J by 7 bases, 3 bases remained unmatched. The CDR3 DNA follows: TGTGCCAGCAGCCAAGCAGGACAGGGACAGCCCCAGCATTTT. Protein: CASSQAGQGQPQHF.

In its sample, this clone was seen a few times. The chain recombines TRBV6-5 with TRBJ1-2, with 7 bases aligning to TRBD1. CDR1 and CDR2 (germline): MNHEY, SVGAGI. This CDR3 comprises 13 residues. J lost 2 bases, V lost 6 bases, and 3 bases had no gene match. The CDR3 DNA is TGTGCCAGCAGCTCGACAGGGAACTATGGCTACACCTTC. Amino acid sequence: CASSSTGNYGYTF.

In its sample, this clone was seen once. The chain links TRBV5-1 to TRBJ2-3; the D is unclear. This CDR3 contains 15 residues. V was trimmed by 0 bases and J by 3 bases, leaving 11 bases between them. Germline values: CDR1 SGHRS, CDR2 YFSETQ. The CDR3 is CASSLARSLTDTQYF. The CDR3 nucleotides are TGCGCCAGCAGCTTGGCGCGGTCTTTAACAGATACGCAGTATTTT.

The CDR3 sequence: CASSQSSGNTIYF. The CDR3 DNA reads TGTGCCAGCAGCCAGAGCTCTGGAAACACCATATATTTT. The chain carries TRBV3-1 (or the pseudogene TRBV3-2) and TRBJ1-3; unclear D gene. Germline V lookup: CDR1 LGHDT, CDR2 YNNKEL (reference sequence). The CDR3 loop spans 13 amino acids. The V end was cut by 3 bases, the J end by 0 bases, with 3 bases between.

This chain's CDR3 is CASSLDGDSPLHF. The DNA for the CDR3 is TGTGCCAGCAGCTTAGACGGGGATTCACCCCTCCACTTT. This rearrangement joins TRBV7-8 to TRBJ1-6; unclear D gene. CDR1 is SGHVS and CDR2 is FQNEAQ in the germline V gene. There are 13 residues in the CDR3. The V end was cut by 1 base, the J end by 8 bases, with 6 bases between.